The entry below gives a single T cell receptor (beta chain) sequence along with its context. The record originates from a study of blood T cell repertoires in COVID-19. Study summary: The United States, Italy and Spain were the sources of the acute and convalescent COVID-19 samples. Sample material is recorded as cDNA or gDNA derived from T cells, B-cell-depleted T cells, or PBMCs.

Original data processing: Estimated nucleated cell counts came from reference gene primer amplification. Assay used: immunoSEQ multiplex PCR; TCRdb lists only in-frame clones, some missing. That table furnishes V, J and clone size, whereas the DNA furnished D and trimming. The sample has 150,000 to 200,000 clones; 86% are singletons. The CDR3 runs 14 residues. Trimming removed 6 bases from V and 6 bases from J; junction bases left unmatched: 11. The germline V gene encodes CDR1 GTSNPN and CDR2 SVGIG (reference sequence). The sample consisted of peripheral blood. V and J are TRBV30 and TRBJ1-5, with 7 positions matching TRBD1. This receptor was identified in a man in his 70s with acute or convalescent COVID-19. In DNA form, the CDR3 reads TGTGCCTGTCGCGCGCCAGGGGGAAGTCAGCCCCAGCATTTT. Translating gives CACRAPGGSQPQHF.